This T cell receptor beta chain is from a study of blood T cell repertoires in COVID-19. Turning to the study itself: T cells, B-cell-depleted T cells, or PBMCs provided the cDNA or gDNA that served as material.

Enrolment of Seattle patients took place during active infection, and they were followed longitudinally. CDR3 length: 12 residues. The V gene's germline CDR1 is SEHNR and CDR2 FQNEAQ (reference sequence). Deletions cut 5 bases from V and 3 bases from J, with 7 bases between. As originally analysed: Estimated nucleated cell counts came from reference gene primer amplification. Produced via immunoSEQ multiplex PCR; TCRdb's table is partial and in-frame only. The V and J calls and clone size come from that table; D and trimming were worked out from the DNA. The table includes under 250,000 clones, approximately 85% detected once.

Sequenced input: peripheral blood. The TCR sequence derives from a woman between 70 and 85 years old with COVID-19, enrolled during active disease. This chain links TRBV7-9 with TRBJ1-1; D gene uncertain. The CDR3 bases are TGTGCCAGCAGCCCCTACTACACTGAAGCTTTCTTT. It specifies CASSPYYTEAFF.